The 15 T cell receptor beta chains presented below share a single source sample, sequenced in a study of T-cell memory formation after mild COVID-19. One entry per CDR3 protein results from TCRdb running MiXCR on the 5' RACE reads. The table shows about 500,000 distinct CDR3 sequences, with just over 20% occurring only once. The sample was PBMCs or a T cell subset sorted from them (not recorded which). The source of these receptors is an adult woman who had mild COVID-19 (a few samples of this study predate the infection). Cell type and time point are not known.

The V call is TRBV7-2, the J call TRBJ1-2, with a tentative D call TRBD1 (5 bases). CDR3 size: 15 residues. CDR1 and CDR2 from the germline V gene are SGHTA and FQGNSA. Trimming removed 1 base from V and 0 bases from J, with 9 bases in between. CDR3: CASSLDRQTNYGYTF. DNA for the CDR3: TGTGCCAGCAGCTTAGACAGGCAGACTAACTATGGCTACACCTTC.

The genes are TRBV11-3 and TRBJ2-7, with unresolved D. This CDR3 spans 15 amino acids. The germline V and J ends were trimmed by 1 base and 0 bases, with 10 bases remaining between them. From germline, CDR1 is SGHNT and CDR2 YENEEA. The CDR3 here is CASSLGQDPSYEQYF. DNA for the CDR3: TGTGCCAGCAGCTTAGGGCAGGACCCCTCCTACGAGCAGTACTTC. The variable domain in full, with the rest retrieved from reference TRBV11-3 and TRBJ2-7, is EAGVVQSPRYKIIEKKQPVAFWCNPISGHNTLYWYLQNLGQGPELLIRYENEEAVDDSQLPKDRFSAERLKGVDSTLKIQPAELGDSAVYLCASSLGQDPSYEQYFGPGTRLTVT.

This clonotype has only a few counts. This sequence joins TRBV6-5 and TRBJ1-2; 9 positions match TRBD1. The CDR3 sequence is 15 residues long. J was trimmed by 1 base and V by 4 bases; bases with no gene match: 4. Germline CDR1 and CDR2: MNHEY and SVGAGI. The CDR3 loop is CASSSTGGLNYGYTF. The CDR3 DNA reads as TGTGCCAGCAGTTCCACAGGGGGCCTTAACTATGGCTACACCTTC.

The table lists this clonotype with a few counts. The rearrangement joins TRBV24-1 to TRBJ1-1, with D unclear. Germline V gene lookup returns CDR1 KGHDR and CDR2 SFDVKD. The CDR3 length is 13 residues. Between the trimmed V and J ends, which lost 3 bases and 8 bases, there was a span of 12 bases. CDR3 loop: CATSDVPGDEAFF. The CDR3 DNA reads TGTGCCACCAGTGATGTACCGGGAGACGAAGCTTTCTTT.

The chain joins TRBV7-9 to TRBJ1-1; the match to TRBD1 covers 7 bases. V was clipped by 4 bases and J by 5 bases; unmatched bases: 19. The CDR3 is made up of 18 amino acids. Looked up from germline, CDR1 is SEHNR and CDR2 is FQNEAQ (reference sequence). The CDR3 DNA reads TGTGCCAGCAGCTCTACGGCGGGGACAGCAAAATGGTGGACTGAAGCTTTCTTT. Amino acid sequence: CASSSTAGTAKWWTEAFF.

V is TRBV6-6 and J is TRBJ1-1; 9 bases fit TRBD1. With V trimmed by 0 bases and J by 4 bases, 0 bases remained unmatched. The length of the CDR3 is 14 residues. Germline lookup yields CDR1 MNHNY and CDR2 SVGAGI (reference sequence). The CDR3 sequence: CASSYSTGGTEAFF. The CDR3 nucleotides read TGTGCCAGCAGTTACTCGACAGGGGGCACTGAAGCTTTCTTT.

This clonotype has a handful of counts. The chain links TRBV7-6 to TRBJ2-1; 9 bases map to TRBD2. Germline V gives CDR1 SGHVS, CDR2 FNYEAQ. The CDR3 has 19 residues. The trim removed 6 bases at V and 4 bases at J, leaving 19 bases unmatched. The CDR3: CASSFPLHSGTSPYNEQFF. The CDR3 DNA reads as TGTGCCAGCAGTTTCCCACTCCACTCCGGGACTAGCCCATACAATGAGCAGTTCTTC.

In this sample, this clonotype turned up a few times. This chain uses TRBV4-3 with TRBJ1-1, with a possible D match to TRBD1 (5 bases). Deletions cut 0 bases from V and 4 bases from J, with 12 bases between. Per germline, CDR1 LGHNA and CDR2 YSLEER. This CDR3 is built from 15 residues. This CDR3 is CASSQDSLGGTEAFF. CDR3 bases: TGCGCCAGCAGCCAAGATAGTTTGGGGGGCACTGAAGCTTTCTTT.

Ten or more counts support this clonotype. V and J are TRBV12-3 or TRBV12-4 and TRBJ2-3, with D perhaps matching TRBD2 (5 bases). Trimming shortened V by 3 bases and J by 9 bases, and 10 bases separated the two germline ends. There are 12 residues in the CDR3. CDR3 sequence reads: CASSFSGRTQYF. The CDR3 DNA follows: TGTGCCAGCAGTTTTTCGGGAAGAACGCAGTATTTT.

The chain carries TRBV29-1 and TRBJ2-3; D unresolved. CDR3 length: 12 residues. Deletions cut 3 bases from V and 0 bases from J, with 4 bases between. The germline CDR1 and CDR2 sequences are SQVTM and ANQGSEA. The CDR3 coding sequence is TGCAGCGTTGACCGGAGCACAGATACGCAGTATTTT. The encoded protein is CSVDRSTDTQYF.

This clonotype was counted many times. The junction does not match germline at one end; this may be a read error. The chain joins TRBV5-1 to TRBJ2-3; D is uncertain. Germline V gene lookup returns CDR1 SGHRS and CDR2 YFSETQ. The length of the CDR3 is 14 residues. CDR3 bases: TGTGCCAGCAGCTTAGCTGGTGGGTCGGATACGCAGTATTTT. Its translation: CASSLAGGSDTQYF.

The J gene is TRBJ1-1, the V gene TRBV5-1; D unresolved. V was clipped by 4 bases and J by 3 bases, with 4 bases between them. The CDR3 loop spans 11 amino acids. CDR1 and CDR2 from the germline V gene are SGHRS and YFSETQ. The CDR3 spells CASSQDTEAFF. For the CDR3, the DNA is TGCGCCAGCAGCCAGGACACTGAAGCTTTCTTT.

The rearrangement links TRBV7-2 to TRBJ1-1, with unresolved D. CDR1 SGHTA and CDR2 FQGNSA come from the germline V gene. The CDR3 is 14 amino acids. V was shortened by 4 bases and J by 1 base, with 10 bases between the two germline ends. The CDR3 DNA reads TGTGCCAGCAGCTATTCGTGGAGGAACACTGAAGCTTTCTTT. Residues: CASSYSWRNTEAFF.

This clonotype was seen a handful of times. V is TRBV7-3 and J is TRBJ2-1, with 8 bases lining up with TRBD2. CDR1 and CDR2 from the germline V gene are SGHTA and FQGTGA. After removal of 4 bases from V and 6 bases from J, the junction contained 5 bases not matched to a gene. The CDR3 is 14 residues long. CDR3 sequence (DNA): TGTGCCAGCAGCTCCCGACTAGCGCCCAATGAGCAGTTCTTC. Translated: CASSSRLAPNEQFF.

This clonotype was observed a few times. J is TRBJ2-3 and V is TRBV9; TRBD2 matches 7 bases. Germline-derived CDR1 and CDR2 are SGDLS and YYNGEE. CDR3 length: 15 amino acids. The V gene end was trimmed by 2 bases and the J gene end by 6 bases; junction bases not matched to a gene: 9. The CDR3 DNA reads as TGTGCCAGCAGCGTTGGGACTACCAACGGCGATACGCAGTATTTT. It yields the protein CASSVGTTNGDTQYF. The full variable domain, rest sourced from reference TRBV9 and TRBJ2-3, is DSGVTQTPKHLITATGQRVTLRCSPRSGDLSVYWYQQSLDQGLQFLIQYYNGEERAKGNILERFSAQQFPDLHSELNLSSLELGDSALYFCASSVGTTNGDTQYFGPGTRLTVL.